This note documents a single TCR beta chain sequence. This entry comes from a study of blood T cell repertoires in COVID-19. Study in general: Samples taken during acute and convalescent COVID-19 were collected in the United States, Italy and Spain. T cells, B-cell-depleted T cells, or PBMCs provided the cDNA or gDNA that served as material.

CDR3 length: 14 residues. Germline trimming cut 6 bases from V and 3 bases from J; bases unmatched to any gene: 8. Germline values: CDR1 MNHEY, CDR2 SMNVEV (reference sequence). Authors' data handling: Researchers report that nucleated cell counts were estimated from reference gene primer amplification. The data were produced by immunoSEQ multiplex PCR, yet TCRdb's version contains in-frame clones alone and is incomplete. That table gives V, J and clone size, and the DNA gave D and trimming. This sample has about 98,000 clones, with about 91% found just once. Sequenced input: peripheral blood. The source is a man between 18 and 29 years old with acute or convalescent COVID-19. The J gene is TRBJ2-7, the V gene TRBV27, with 7 positions matching TRBD1. CDR3 region: CASSSGQDYYEQYF. The DNA for the CDR3 is TGTGCCAGCAGCTCTGGACAGGATTACTACGAGCAGTACTTC.